The 18 T cell receptor beta chains reported below all come from one sample, sequenced in a study of shared T cell receptors in the human thymus. Sequencing used immunoSEQ multiplex PCR; TCRdb keeps in-frame clones, though not all of them. The sample lists under 850,000 clones; approximately 90% were seen once. These data also featured in a second study, about human thymus T cells.

The source material was thymocytes. The receptors stem from a boy less than two years old with a congenital heart defect.

This clone was detected once. The rearrangement joins TRBV5-5 to TRBJ1-4, with 7 bases lining up with TRBD1. This CDR3 has 18 amino acids. Germline CDR1 reads SGHKS; CDR2 reads YYEKEE (reference sequence). The ends lost 1 base at V and 4 bases at J; junction bases unmatched: 13. CDR3 DNA: TGTGCCAGCAGCTTGTTTGGGTCAGGACAGGTTCTTAATGAAAAACTGTTTTTT. Translating gives CASSLFGSGQVLNEKLFF. Drawing the rest from reference TRBV5-5 and TRBJ1-4, the complete variable domain is DAGVTQSPTHLIKTRGQQVTLRCSPISGHKSVSWYQQVLGQGPQFIFQYYEKEERGRGNFPDRFSARQFPNYSSELNVNALLLGDSALYLCASSLFGSGQVLNEKLFFGSGTQLSVL.

The rearrangement uses TRBV29-1 and TRBJ1-1; a weak D match, TRBD1 (5 bases). The CDR3 has 13 amino acids. The V gene's germline CDR1 is SQVTM and CDR2 ANQGSEA. Trimming cost V 4 bases and J 0 bases, with 9 bases left between them. CDR3 amino acids: CSVAHRLNTEAFF. The CDR3 DNA reads TGCAGCGTTGCTCACAGGCTGAACACTGAAGCTTTCTTT.

This chain uses TRBV7-2 with TRBJ2-2; a weak D match, TRBD1 (6 bases). V lost 6 bases, J lost 5 bases, and 10 bases lay in between. The germline gives CDR1 SGHTA, CDR2 FQGNSA. This CDR3 region has 13 residues. CDR3 in DNA: TGTGCCAGCAGGAGAGGGGGAACCGGGGAGCTGTTTTTT. This gives the protein CASRRGGTGELFF.

This chain links TRBV4-3 with TRBJ2-5; 12 bases agree with TRBD2. V lost 4 bases, J lost 4 bases, and 7 bases stayed unmatched. From germline, CDR1 is LGHNA and CDR2 YSLEER. This CDR3 is 16 amino acids long. This CDR3 is CASSRLAGAVGETQYF. The CDR3 DNA is TGCGCCAGCAGCCGACTAGCGGGAGCGGTCGGAGAGACCCAGTACTTC.

This chain links TRBV6-5 with TRBJ1-1; D might be TRBD1 (5 bases). V was clipped by 4 bases and J by 5 bases, with 20 bases between them. CDR3 size: 16 residues. Per the germline V gene, CDR1 is MNHEY and CDR2 is SVGAGI. CDR3 nucleotides: TGTGCCAGCAGTTCCCCCGGGGGAGGGTGGAGGACTGAAGCTTTCTTT. It translates to CASSSPGGGWRTEAFF.

This chain's CDR3 is CASIPGAANYGYTF. In DNA, the CDR3 is TGTGCCAGCATCCCAGGGGCGGCTAACTATGGCTACACCTTC. This chain links TRBV5-6 with TRBJ1-2; maybe TRBD1 (6 bases). The CDR3 runs to 14 residues. In germline, CDR1 is SGHDT, CDR2 YYEEEE. Trimming stripped 6 bases from V and 0 bases from J, with 12 bases between.

The chain combines TRBV29-1 with TRBJ2-2; weak D call: TRBD1 (6 bases). Germline-derived CDR1 and CDR2 are SQVTM and ANQGSEA. There are 14 residues in the CDR3. The V end was cut by 0 bases, the J end by 4 bases, with 9 bases between. The CDR3 is CSVEDLGATGELFF. The CDR3 DNA reads TGCAGCGTTGAAGATCTGGGGGCCACCGGGGAGCTGTTTTTT.

The CDR3 DNA is TGTGCCAGCAGTTTCGGACAGGGACGGGGGCCCCAGCATTTT. It is translated as CASSFGQGRGPQHF. This chain uses TRBV28 with TRBJ1-5, with TRBD1 identical over 8 bases. The CDR3 is 14 residues long. Germline V gene data show CDR1 as MDHEN and CDR2 as SYDVKM. Trimming at V came to 3 bases and at J to 9 bases, leaving 7 bases not matched to a gene.

This CDR3 reads CAWSVLLAGLNTGELFF. CDR3 sequence (DNA): TGTGCCTGGAGTGTATTACTAGCGGGATTGAACACCGGGGAGCTGTTTTTT. J is TRBJ2-2 and V is TRBV30; 10 bases map to TRBD2. Germline CDR1 is GTSNPN and CDR2 is SVGIG (reference sequence). V lost 0 bases to trimming and J lost 1 base; unmatched junction nucleotides: 5. The CDR3 runs to 17 residues.

V usage is TRBV27 and J usage is TRBJ1-4, with D possibly being TRBD1 (5 bases). V was shortened by 6 bases and J by 7 bases, with 15 bases between the two germline ends. CDR1 MNHEY and CDR2 SMNVEV come from the germline V gene (reference sequence). CDR3 length: 14 residues. The chain's CDR3 is CASSQGSRCEKLFF. The DNA of the CDR3 is TGTGCCAGCAGCCAGGGAAGCCGATGTGAAAAACTGTTTTTT.

The CDR3 protein is CASSPRSGRPDTQYF. In DNA, the CDR3 is TGTGCCAGCAGCCCACGGAGCGGGAGACCAGATACGCAGTATTTT. This chain joins TRBV7-9 and TRBJ2-3; TRBD2 matches at 8 bases. V lost 5 bases to trimming and J lost 4 bases; unmatched junction nucleotides: 8. Germline V gene data show CDR1 as SEHNR and CDR2 as FQNEAQ (reference sequence). The CDR3 is 15 residues long.

This rearrangement joins TRBV2 to TRBJ2-7; maybe TRBD2 (6 bases). This CDR3 has 15 amino acids. Germline V lookup: CDR1 SNHLY, CDR2 FYNNEI. The V gene lost 3 bases and the J gene lost 2 bases, with 14 bases spanning the gap. CDR3 residues: CASSDGVAETYEQYF. CDR3 DNA sequence: TGTGCCAGCAGTGACGGGGTAGCGGAGACCTACGAGCAGTACTTC. The complete variable domain, with remaining parts taken from reference TRBV2 and TRBJ2-7, reads EPEVTQTPSHQVTQMGQEVILRCVPISNHLYFYWYRQILGQKVEFLVSFYNNEISEKSEIFDDQFSVERPDGSNFTLKIRSTKLEDSAMYFCASSDGVAETYEQYFGPGTRLTVT.

The chain is built from TRBV28 and TRBJ1-1, with a possible D match to TRBD1 (5 bases). The CDR3 covers 12 residues. CDR1 and CDR2 from the germline V gene are MDHEN and SYDVKM. V lost 5 bases and J 10 bases, leaving 14 bases between the germline ends. The CDR3 reads CASSPPGRVAFF. CDR3 sequence (DNA): TGTGCCAGCAGTCCCCCCGGCAGGGTAGCTTTCTTT. Together with reference TRBV28 and TRBJ1-1, the CDR3 gives the full variable domain: DVKVTQSSRYLVKRTGEKVFLECVQDMDHENMFWYRQDPGLGLRLIYFSYDVKMKEKGDIPEGYSVSREKKERFSLILESASTNQTSMYLCASSPPGRVAFFGQGTRLTVV.

J is TRBJ2-5 and V is TRBV19; D possibly corresponds to TRBD1 (6 bases). The CDR3 sequence is 14 residues long. Between the trimmed V and J ends, which lost 3 bases and 5 bases, there was a span of 13 bases. Germline CDR1 is LNHDA and CDR2 is SQIVND (reference sequence). In nucleotides, the CDR3 is TGTGCCAGTAGTATCGCCGGGACAACGGAGACCCAGTACTTC. Its protein product is CASSIAGTTETQYF. The entire variable domain, with the rest obtained from reference TRBV19 and TRBJ2-5, is as follows: DGGITQSPKYLFRKEGQNVTLSCEQNLNHDAMYWYRQDPGQGLRLIYYSQIVNDFQKGDIAEGYSVSREKKESFPLTVTSAQKNPTAFYLCASSIAGTTETQYFGPGTRLLVL.

The chain has TRBV29-1 and TRBJ2-5; 12 bases fit TRBD2. The germline gives CDR1 SQVTM, CDR2 ANQGSEA. Losses at the gene ends were 5 bases for V and 2 bases for J; bases not matched to a gene: 21. The CDR3 runs to 20 residues. This chain's CDR3 is CSVSSTPGLAGSDRQETQYF. The CDR3 nucleotides are TGCAGCGTTTCCTCCACTCCGGGACTAGCGGGCTCGGACCGTCAAGAGACCCAGTACTTC. Variable domain in full (rest from reference TRBV29-1 and TRBJ2-5): SAVISQKPSRDICQRGTSLTIQCQVDSQVTMMFWYRQQPGQSLTLIATANQGSEATYESGFVIDKFPISRPNLTFSTLTVSNMSPEDSSIYLCSVSSTPGLAGSDRQETQYFGPGTRLLVL.

V gene TRBV4-1 combines with J gene TRBJ1-1; 7 bases are shared with TRBD1. From germline, CDR1 is MGHRA and CDR2 YSYEKL. The CDR3 length is 14 residues. The J segment lost 7 bases and the V segment lost 4 bases, leaving 9 bases of the junction unmatched. Here the CDR3 reads CASSPDRAGGEAFF. CDR3 DNA sequence: TGCGCCAGCAGCCCCGACAGGGCGGGGGGTGAAGCTTTCTTT.

The rearrangement links TRBV2 to TRBJ2-2; D is undetermined. The V gene's germline CDR1 is SNHLY and CDR2 FYNNEI. This CDR3 region has 15 residues. Trimming pared 3 bases from V and 6 bases from J, leaving 14 bases between. The CDR3 sequence: CASSEALGVPGELFF. The CDR3 coding sequence is TGTGCCAGCAGTGAGGCCTTAGGAGTCCCCGGGGAGCTGTTTTTT.

This sequence joins TRBV18 and TRBJ2-3, with D possibly TRBD1 on 6 matching bases. The CDR3 has 15 amino acids. V lost 6 bases and J 4 bases, leaving 17 bases between the germline ends. Looked up from germline, CDR1 is KGHSH and CDR2 is LQKENI. CDR3 nucleotide sequence: TGTGCCAGCTCGCCGAAACAGGGATTAGCAGATACGCAGTATTTT. Its translation is CASSPKQGLADTQYF.